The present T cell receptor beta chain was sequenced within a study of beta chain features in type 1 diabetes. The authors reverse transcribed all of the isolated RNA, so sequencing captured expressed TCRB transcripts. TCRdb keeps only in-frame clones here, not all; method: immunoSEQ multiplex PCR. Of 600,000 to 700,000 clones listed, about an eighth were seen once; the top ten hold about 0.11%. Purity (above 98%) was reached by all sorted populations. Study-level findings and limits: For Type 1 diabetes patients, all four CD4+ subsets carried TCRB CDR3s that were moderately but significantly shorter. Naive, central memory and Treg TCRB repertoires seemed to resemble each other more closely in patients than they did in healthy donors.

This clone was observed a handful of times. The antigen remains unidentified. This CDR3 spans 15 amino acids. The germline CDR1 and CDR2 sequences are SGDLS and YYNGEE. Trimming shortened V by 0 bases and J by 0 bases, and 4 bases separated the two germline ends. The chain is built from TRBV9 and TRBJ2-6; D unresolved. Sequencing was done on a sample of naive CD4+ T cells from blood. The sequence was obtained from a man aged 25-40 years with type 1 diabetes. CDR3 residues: CASSVVHSGANVLTF. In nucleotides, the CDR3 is TGTGCCAGCAGCGTAGTTCACTCTGGGGCCAACGTCCTGACTTTC.